The table lists the clone carrying this T cell receptor (beta chain) with a few counts. The antigen remains unidentified. The sample belongs to a study of T cells after yellow fever vaccination. Germline V gene sequence: CDR1 DFQATT, CDR2 SNEGSKA (reference sequence). The CDR3 totals 15 residues. V trimming: 0 bases; J trimming: 8 bases; junction bases outside the gene matches: 8. Study outcomes and limitations: Weaker overall was a secondary response that nonetheless peaked faster, on day 5 versus 15. Booster sampling recovered most clones from primary vaccination (96% CD4, around 90% CD8). A small proportion of clonotypes was detected in both the CD4 and CD8 compartments.

The TCR cDNA carried a universal primer site and UMIs from 5'RACE template switching. One entry per CDR3 protein results from TCRdb running MiXCR on the 5' RACE reads. The repertoire holds 500,000 to 700,000 distinct CDR3 sequences, with less than 20% as singletons. The genes are TRBV20-1 and TRBJ2-2, with TRBD1 matching over 8 bases. Sample: PBMCs, taken 15 days after the yellow fever booster vaccination. This clonotype originated in a young man who received the YFV17D yellow fever vaccine. The CDR3 region is CSARDLGTGLGELFF. CDR3 bases: TGCAGTGCTAGAGACCTTGGGACAGGTCTTGGGGAGCTGTTTTTT.